This entry lists 12 T cell receptor beta chains sequenced from one sample in a study of cytomegalovirus exposure and HLA in healthy donors (dated by TCRdb to 2017 to 2019). The protocol used for the library was the immunoSEQ multiplex PCR assay. Sourced from immuneACCESS, this table was stored by TCRdb with only in-frame sequences that have V and J called. A share of the clones is absent; for the studies checked, an unresolved V gene accounts for under half, and the remainder has no known explanation. This sample gives a few hundred thousand clones in total; about 90% of them show up just once. The ten largest clones take up around 3.1% of the sample. The sample was PBMCs. Every receptor here comes from a woman in her twenties or thirties in good health and CMV-seronegative.

The V and J genes are TRBV6-5 and TRBJ1-1; possible D gene TRBD1, 5 bases. V was cut by 5 bases and J by 4 bases, with 11 bases left in between. The CDR3 has 13 amino acids. Germline CDR1 MNHEY, CDR2 SVGAGI. CDR3 protein: CASSAAGVTEAFF. CDR3 DNA sequence: TGTGCCAGCAGTGCAGCGGGGGTCACTGAAGCTTTCTTT.

The rearrangement links TRBV15 to TRBJ2-5; D unresolved. This CDR3 has 14 residues. The germline V gene encodes CDR1 LNHNV and CDR2 YYDKDF (reference sequence). The V and J ends lost 0 bases and 1 base respectively, with 6 bases between them. The CDR3 DNA reads TGTGCCACCAGCAGAGATTTGGCCCAAGAGACCCAGTACTTC. This encodes CATSRDLAQETQYF.

The CDR3: CASSPGQRTYEQYF. CDR3 sequence (DNA): TGTGCCAGCAGCCCCGGACAGCGAACCTACGAGCAGTACTTC. V gene TRBV5-4 combines with J gene TRBJ2-7; D is possibly TRBD1 (6 bases). This CDR3 is 14 amino acids long. Germline V lookup: CDR1 SGHNT, CDR2 YYREEE (reference sequence). The V end was cut by 4 bases, the J end by 2 bases, with 13 bases between.

This chain connects TRBV6-5 to TRBJ2-1; 13 bases map to TRBD2. The CDR3 length is 16 residues. V lost 2 bases to trimming and J lost 10 bases; unmatched junction nucleotides: 8. Germline-derived CDR1 and CDR2 are MNHEY and SVGAGI. The CDR3 reads CASSYPGTSGIREQFF. As DNA, the CDR3 is TGTGCCAGCAGTTACCCGGGGACTAGCGGGATTAGGGAGCAGTTCTTC.

This chain joins TRBV6-5 and TRBJ2-2; possibly TRBD1 for D (5 bases). Trimming left V 7 bases short and J 6 bases short, with 18 bases between. CDR1 and CDR2 (germline): MNHEY, SVGAGI. This CDR3 comprises 15 residues. Here the CDR3 DNA reads TGTGCCAGCACCTCGGGTCCCTTAGGGGCCGGGGAGCTGTTTTTT. The encoded protein is CASTSGPLGAGELFF.

V and J are TRBV19 and TRBJ1-2; the D gene is possibly TRBD1 (5 bases). The ends were cut back, 5 bases at V and 8 bases at J, with 18 bases in the middle. The germline CDR1 and CDR2 sequences are LNHDA and SQIVND (reference sequence). The CDR3 has 14 amino acids. The CDR3 loop reads CASSPRDLGSGYTF. The CDR3 coding sequence is TGTGCCAGTAGTCCCCGGGACCTAGGGTCGGGCTACACCTTC.

The chain couples TRBV6-5 to TRBJ2-2; D remains unclear. Germline CDR1 and CDR2: MNHEY and SVGAGI. The V end lost 8 bases, the J end lost 2 bases, and 12 bases lay between the germline ends. This CDR3 has 14 amino acids. The CDR3 bases are TGTGCCAGCCATGGAGTGGAAAACACCGGGGAGCTGTTTTTT. The encoded protein is CASHGVENTGELFF.

The chain employs TRBV19 and TRBJ1-1; D is undetermined. V was pared by 3 bases and J by 6 bases, with 8 bases between. The CDR3 loop spans 12 amino acids. The germline V gene encodes CDR1 LNHDA and CDR2 SQIVND (reference sequence). DNA of the CDR3: TGTGCCAGTAGTATGGGGAGCGCTGAAGCTTTCTTT. Encoded protein: CASSMGSAEAFF. Full variable domain (remainder filled in from reference TRBV19 and TRBJ1-1): DGGITQSPKYLFRKEGQNVTLSCEQNLNHDAMYWYRQDPGQGLRLIYYSQIVNDFQKGDIAEGYSVSREKKESFPLTVTSAQKNPTAFYLCASSMGSAEAFFGQGTRLTVV.

This clone was recorded a few times. This chain joins TRBV7-6 and TRBJ2-5; TRBD2 matches 8 bases. The CDR3 totals 15 residues. Germline-derived CDR1 and CDR2 are SGHVS and FNYEAQ. The trim removed 5 bases at V and 5 bases at J, leaving 10 bases unmatched. CDR3 nucleotides: TGTGCCAGCAGCCCACTAGCGGTTAGTGGGGAGACCCAGTACTTC. Translating gives CASSPLAVSGETQYF.

The genes are TRBV18 and TRBJ1-2; 7 positions match TRBD1. V shed 3 bases, J shed 5 bases, and the junction held 15 bases outside the gene matches. CDR3 length: 17 residues. Germline CDR1 reads KGHSH; CDR2 reads LQKENI. The CDR3 protein is CASSPYSGTEVGYGYTF. CDR3 DNA: TGTGCCAGCTCACCCTATTCCGGGACAGAGGTCGGGTATGGCTACACCTTC.

The chain combines TRBV27 with TRBJ2-7; 14 bases agree with TRBD2. Per the germline V gene, CDR1 is MNHEY and CDR2 is SMNVEV (reference sequence). The V gene end was trimmed by 6 bases and the J gene end by 5 bases; junction bases not matched to a gene: 3. The CDR3 length is 14 residues. The CDR3 spells CASRPGLAGDEQYF. In DNA, the CDR3 is TGTGCCAGCAGGCCGGGACTAGCGGGAGACGAGCAGTACTTC.

The chain couples TRBV7-3 to TRBJ2-2, with D hard to call. The V gene's germline CDR1 is SGHTA and CDR2 FQGTGA. Trimming stripped 4 bases from V and 7 bases from J, with 7 bases between. This CDR3 contains 12 residues. CDR3 sequence reads: CASSSSGGELFF. CDR3 bases: TGTGCCAGCAGCTCCTCAGGCGGGGAGCTGTTTTTT.